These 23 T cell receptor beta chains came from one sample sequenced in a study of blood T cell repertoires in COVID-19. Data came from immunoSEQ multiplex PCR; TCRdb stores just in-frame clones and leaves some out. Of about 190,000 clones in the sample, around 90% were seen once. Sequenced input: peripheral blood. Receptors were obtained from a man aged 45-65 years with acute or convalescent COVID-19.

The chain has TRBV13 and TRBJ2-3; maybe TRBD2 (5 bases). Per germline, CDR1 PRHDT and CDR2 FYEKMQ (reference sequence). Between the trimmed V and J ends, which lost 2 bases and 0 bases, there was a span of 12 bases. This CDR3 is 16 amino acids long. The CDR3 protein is CASSLRGRFSTDTQYF. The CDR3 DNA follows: TGTGCCAGCAGCTTAAGAGGGAGATTTAGCACAGATACGCAGTATTTT.

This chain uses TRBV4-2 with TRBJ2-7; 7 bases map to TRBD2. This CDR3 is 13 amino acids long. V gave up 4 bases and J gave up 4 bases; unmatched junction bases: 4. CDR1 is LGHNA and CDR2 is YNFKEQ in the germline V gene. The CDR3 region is CASSRRESYEQYV. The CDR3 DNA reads TGTGCCAGCAGCCGGCGGGAGTCATACGAGCAGTACGTC.

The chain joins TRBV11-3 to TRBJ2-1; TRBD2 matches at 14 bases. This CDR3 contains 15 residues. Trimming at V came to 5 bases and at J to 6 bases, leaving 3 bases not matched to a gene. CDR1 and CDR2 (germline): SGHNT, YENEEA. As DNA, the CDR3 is TGTGCCAGCAGCCTCGGGACTAGCGGGAGCAATGAGCAGTTCTTC. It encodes CASSLGTSGSNEQFF.

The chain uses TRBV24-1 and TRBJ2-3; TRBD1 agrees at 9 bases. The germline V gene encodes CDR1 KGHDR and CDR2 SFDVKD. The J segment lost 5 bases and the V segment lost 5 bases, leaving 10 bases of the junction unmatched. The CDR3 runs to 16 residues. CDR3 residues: CATSGSGQGSGDTQYF. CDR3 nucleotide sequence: TGTGCCACCAGTGGCAGCGGACAGGGGTCCGGAGATACGCAGTATTTT.

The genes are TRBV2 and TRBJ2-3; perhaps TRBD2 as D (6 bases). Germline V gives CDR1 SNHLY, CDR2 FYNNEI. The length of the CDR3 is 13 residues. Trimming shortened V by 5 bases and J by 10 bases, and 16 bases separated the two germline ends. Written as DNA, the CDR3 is TGTGCCAGCAGTCCACCGACTAGTTCGGCGCAGTATTTT. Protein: CASSPPTSSAQYF.

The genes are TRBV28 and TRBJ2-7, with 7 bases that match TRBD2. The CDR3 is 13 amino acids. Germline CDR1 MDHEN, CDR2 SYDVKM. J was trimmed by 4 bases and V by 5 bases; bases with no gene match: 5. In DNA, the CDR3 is TGTGCCAGCAGTCCGGGGGGAGTTTACGAGCAGTACTTC. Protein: CASSPGGVYEQYF. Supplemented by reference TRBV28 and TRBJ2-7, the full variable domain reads DVKVTQSSRYLVKRTGEKVFLECVQDMDHENMFWYRQDPGLGLRLIYFSYDVKMKEKGDIPEGYSVSREKKERFSLILESASTNQTSMYLCASSPGGVYEQYFGPGTRLTVT.

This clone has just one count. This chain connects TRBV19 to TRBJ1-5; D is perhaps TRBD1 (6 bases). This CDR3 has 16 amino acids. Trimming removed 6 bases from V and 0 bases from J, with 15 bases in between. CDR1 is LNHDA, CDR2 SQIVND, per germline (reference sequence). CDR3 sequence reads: CASSKRGSYSNQPQHF. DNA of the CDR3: TGTGCCAGTAGCAAAAGGGGGAGTTATAGCAATCAGCCCCAGCATTTT.

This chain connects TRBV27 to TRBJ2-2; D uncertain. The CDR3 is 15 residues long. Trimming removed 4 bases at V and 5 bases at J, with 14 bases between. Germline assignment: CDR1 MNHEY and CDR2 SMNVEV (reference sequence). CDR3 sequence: CASSSGPTGTGELFF. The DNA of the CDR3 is TGTGCCAGCAGTTCGGGTCCTACGGGTACCGGGGAGCTGTTTTTT.

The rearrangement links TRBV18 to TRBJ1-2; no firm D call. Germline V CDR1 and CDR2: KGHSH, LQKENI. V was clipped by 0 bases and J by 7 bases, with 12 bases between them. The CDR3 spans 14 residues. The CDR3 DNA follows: TGTGCCAGCTCACCACCGTCGGTTTCTGGTGGCTACACCTTC. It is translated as CASSPPSVSGGYTF.

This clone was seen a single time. The CDR3 bases are TGTGCCAGCAGTGATTCTTGGGGGGCTAATGAAAAACTGTTTTTT. Residues: CASSDSWGANEKLFF. The gene calls are TRBV6-1 and TRBJ1-4, with D possibly TRBD1 on 5 matching bases. The CDR3 is 15 residues long. The germline V gene has CDR1 MNHNS and CDR2 SASEGT. Deletions cut 3 bases from V and 3 bases from J, with 11 bases between.

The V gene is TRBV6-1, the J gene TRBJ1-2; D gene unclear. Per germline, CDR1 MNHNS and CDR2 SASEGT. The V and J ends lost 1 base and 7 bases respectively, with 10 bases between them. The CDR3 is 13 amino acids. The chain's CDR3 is CASSEVSFSGYTF. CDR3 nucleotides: TGTGCCAGCAGTGAAGTTAGCTTTTCTGGCTACACCTTC.

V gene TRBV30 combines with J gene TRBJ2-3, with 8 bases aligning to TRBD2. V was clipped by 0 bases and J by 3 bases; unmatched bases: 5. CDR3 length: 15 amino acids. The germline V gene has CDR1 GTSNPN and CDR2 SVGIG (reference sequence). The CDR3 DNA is TGTGCCTGGAGTGTCTTCGGGAGGGCAACAGATACGCAGTATTTT. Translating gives CAWSVFGRATDTQYF.

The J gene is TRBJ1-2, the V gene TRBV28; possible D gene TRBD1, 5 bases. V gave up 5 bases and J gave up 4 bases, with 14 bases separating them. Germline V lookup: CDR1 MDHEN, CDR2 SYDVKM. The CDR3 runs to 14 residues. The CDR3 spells CASSPHRGGYGYTF. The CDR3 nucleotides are TGTGCCAGCAGTCCCCATAGGGGAGGCTATGGCTACACCTTC.

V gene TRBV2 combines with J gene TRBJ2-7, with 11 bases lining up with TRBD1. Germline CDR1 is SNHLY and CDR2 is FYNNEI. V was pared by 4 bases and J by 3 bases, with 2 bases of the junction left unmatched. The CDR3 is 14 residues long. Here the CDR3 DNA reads TGTGCCAGCAGTGTGGGACAGGGGGTCTACGAGCAGTACTTC. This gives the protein CASSVGQGVYEQYF.

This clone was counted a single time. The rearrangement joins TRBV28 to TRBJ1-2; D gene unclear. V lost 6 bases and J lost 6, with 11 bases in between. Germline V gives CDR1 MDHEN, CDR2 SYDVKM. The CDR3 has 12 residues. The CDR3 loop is CASRLTVDGYTF. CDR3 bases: TGTGCCAGCAGACTTACAGTTGATGGCTACACCTTC.

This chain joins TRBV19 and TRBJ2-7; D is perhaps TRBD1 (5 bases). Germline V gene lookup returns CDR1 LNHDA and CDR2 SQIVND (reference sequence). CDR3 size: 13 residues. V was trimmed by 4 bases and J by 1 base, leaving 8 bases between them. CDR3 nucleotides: TGTGCCAGTAGTACAGCAGGGTCCTACGAGCAGTACTTC. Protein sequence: CASSTAGSYEQYF.

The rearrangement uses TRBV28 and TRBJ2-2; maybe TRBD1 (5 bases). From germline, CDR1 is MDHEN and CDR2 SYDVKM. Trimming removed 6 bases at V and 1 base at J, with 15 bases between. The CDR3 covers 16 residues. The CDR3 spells CASSNPTVVNTGELFF. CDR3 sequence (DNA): TGTGCCAGCAGCAACCCGACAGTAGTGAACACCGGGGAGCTGTTTTTT.

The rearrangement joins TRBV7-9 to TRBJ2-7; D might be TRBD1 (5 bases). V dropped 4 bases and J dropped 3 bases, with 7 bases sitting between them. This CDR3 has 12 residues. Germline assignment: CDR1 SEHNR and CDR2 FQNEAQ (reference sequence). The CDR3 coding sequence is TGTGCCAGCAGCTACAGGAGCTACGAGCAGTACTTC. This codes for CASSYRSYEQYF.

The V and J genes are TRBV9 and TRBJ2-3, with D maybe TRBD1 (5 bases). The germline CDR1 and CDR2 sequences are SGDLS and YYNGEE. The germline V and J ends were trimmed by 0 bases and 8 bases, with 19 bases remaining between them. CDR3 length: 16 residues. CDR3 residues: CASSVDRQGEMFTQYF. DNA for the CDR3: TGTGCCAGCAGCGTAGATCGGCAGGGCGAAATGTTTACGCAGTATTTT. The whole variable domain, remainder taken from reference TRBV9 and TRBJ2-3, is DSGVTQTPKHLITATGQRVTLRCSPRSGDLSVYWYQQSLDQGLQFLIQYYNGEERAKGNILERFSAQQFPDLHSELNLSSLELGDSALYFCASSVDRQGEMFTQYFGPGTRLTVL.

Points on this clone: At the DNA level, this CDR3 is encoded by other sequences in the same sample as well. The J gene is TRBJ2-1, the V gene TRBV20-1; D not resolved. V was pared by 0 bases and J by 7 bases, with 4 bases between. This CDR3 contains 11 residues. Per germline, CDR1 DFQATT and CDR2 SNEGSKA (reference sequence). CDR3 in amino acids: CSARDYNEQFF. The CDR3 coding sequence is TGCAGTGCTAGAGATTATAATGAGCAGTTCTTC.

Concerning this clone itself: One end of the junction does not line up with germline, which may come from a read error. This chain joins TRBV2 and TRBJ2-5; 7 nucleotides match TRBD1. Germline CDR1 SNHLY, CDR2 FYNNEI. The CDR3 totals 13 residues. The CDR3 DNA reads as TGTGCCAGCAGGGAAGGGGGCGGCGAGACCCAGTACTTC. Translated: CASREGGGETQYF.

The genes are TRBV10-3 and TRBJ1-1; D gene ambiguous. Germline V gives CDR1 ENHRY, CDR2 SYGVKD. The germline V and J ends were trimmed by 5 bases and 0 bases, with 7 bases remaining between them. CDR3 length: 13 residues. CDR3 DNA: TGTGCCATCAGTCGGGAAATGAACACTGAAGCTTTCTTT. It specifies CAISREMNTEAFF.

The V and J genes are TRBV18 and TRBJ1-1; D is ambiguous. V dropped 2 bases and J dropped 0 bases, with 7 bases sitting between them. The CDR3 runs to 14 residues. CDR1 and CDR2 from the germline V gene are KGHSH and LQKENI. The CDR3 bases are TGTGCCAGCTCACCAAGCCGAATGAACACTGAAGCTTTCTTT. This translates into CASSPSRMNTEAFF. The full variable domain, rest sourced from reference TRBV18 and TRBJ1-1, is NAGVMQNPRHLVRRRGQEARLRCSPMKGHSHVYWYRQLPEEGLKFMVYLQKENIIDESGMPKERFSAEFPKEGPSILRIQQVVRGDSAAYFCASSPSRMNTEAFFGQGTRLTVV.